Below, 29 T cell receptor beta chains from the same sample are listed, as sequenced in a study of T-cell memory formation after mild COVID-19. TCRdb independently ran MiXCR on the 5' RACE reads; one entry per CDR3 protein. Found here are roughly 600,000 distinct CDR3 sequences, more than 15% of them singletons; the top ten hold about 11%. Sequencing was done on a sample of PBMCs or a T cell subset sorted from them (not recorded which). These receptor sequences come from an adult woman who had mild COVID-19 (a few samples of this study predate the infection). Cell type and time point are not known.

This chain links TRBV20-1 with TRBJ2-1; possible D gene TRBD2, 6 bases. This CDR3 contains 12 residues. Germline lookup yields CDR1 DFQATT and CDR2 SNEGSKA (reference sequence). Deletions cut 6 bases from V and 9 bases from J, with 15 bases between. CDR3 nucleotide sequence: TGCAGTGCCGGGACTCTTTTCGGTGAGCAGTTCTTC. Its protein is CSAGTLFGEQFF.

This rearrangement joins TRBV6-5 to TRBJ1-2; TRBD1 matches 8 bases. From germline, CDR1 is MNHEY and CDR2 SVGAGI. V lost 4 bases, J lost 4 bases, and 8 bases stayed unmatched. The CDR3 is 15 amino acids. CDR3 amino acids: CASSSAGGNSYGYTF. The CDR3 DNA reads as TGTGCCAGCAGTTCCGCAGGGGGCAACTCCTATGGCTACACCTTC.

The gene calls are TRBV5-5 and TRBJ1-5; D ambiguous. V was cut by 2 bases and J by 4 bases, with 7 bases left in between. The CDR3 sequence is 13 residues long. In germline, CDR1 is SGHKS, CDR2 YYEKEE (reference sequence). In nucleotides, the CDR3 is TGTGCCAGCAGCTTTACCTATAATCAGCCCCAGCATTTT. Protein product: CASSFTYNQPQHF.

This clonotype has a handful of counts. The rearrangement joins TRBV4-3 to TRBJ2-1, with TRBD2 matching over 8 bases. V lost 2 bases to trimming and J lost 9 bases; unmatched junction nucleotides: 9. This CDR3 comprises 15 residues. The germline V gene has CDR1 LGHNA and CDR2 YSLEER. The CDR3 DNA reads TGCGCCAGCAGCCAATTTGTACGGGAGGGTAGTGAGCAGTTCTTC. As protein: CASSQFVREGSEQFF.

The V call is TRBV29-1, the J call TRBJ2-5; TRBD1 might be the D (5 bases). Trimming pared 6 bases from V and 3 bases from J, leaving 14 bases between. This CDR3 is built from 13 residues. CDR1 and CDR2 from the germline V gene are SQVTM and ANQGSEA. The CDR3 is CSVPLRGEETQYF. CDR3 nucleotides: TGCAGCGTACCTCTAAGGGGCGAAGAGACCCAGTACTTC. Looking up the rest from reference TRBV29-1 and TRBJ2-5 gives the full variable domain: SAVISQKPSRDICQRGTSLTIQCQVDSQVTMMFWYRQQPGQSLTLIATANQGSEATYESGFVIDKFPISRPNLTFSTLTVSNMSPEDSSIYLCSVPLRGEETQYFGPGTRLLVL.

This clonotype has more than one count but fewer than ten. The V call is TRBV10-3, the J call TRBJ2-7; maybe TRBD2 (6 bases). This CDR3 has 15 amino acids. V shed 2 bases and J shed 2 bases, with 13 bases lying between them. Germline-derived CDR1 and CDR2 are ENHRY and SYGVKD. Here the CDR3 DNA reads TGTGCCATCAGTGAGAGGTCTAGCGTTACCTACGAGCAGTACTTC. Its translation is CAISERSSVTYEQYF.

This clonotype was picked up many times. The chain uses TRBV7-9 and TRBJ1-1; 7 bases agree with TRBD1. Germline values: CDR1 SEHNR, CDR2 FQNEAQ (reference sequence). This CDR3 is built from 14 residues. Trimming cost V 4 bases and J 2 bases; bases outside gene matches: 4. For the CDR3, the DNA is TGTGCCAGCAGCTATGACAGGGCAAACACTGAAGCTTTCTTT. Its protein product is CASSYDRANTEAFF.

This chain joins TRBV5-1 and TRBJ1-2, with 8 nucleotides matching TRBD1. Unmatched junction bases numbered 7, after V lost 0 bases and J lost 6 bases. The germline V gene encodes CDR1 SGHRS and CDR2 YFSETQ. The CDR3 sequence is 15 residues long. As DNA, the CDR3 is TGCGCCAGCAGCTTGGCCGGACAGGGAATGGATGGCTACACCTTC. It yields the protein CASSLAGQGMDGYTF.

CDR3 sequence reads: CASSQALRHYEQYF. The DNA of the CDR3 is TGTGCCAGCAGCCAAGCGCTCAGACACTACGAGCAGTACTTC. This chain uses TRBV14 with TRBJ2-7, with D hard to call. V was trimmed by 1 base and J by 3 bases, leaving 10 bases between them. Germline V CDR1 and CDR2: SGHDN, FVKESK. The CDR3 is 14 amino acids.

The chain joins TRBV11-2 to TRBJ2-3, with D possibly matching TRBD1 (6 bases). CDR3 length equals 15 residues. V gave up 5 bases and J gave up 4 bases, with 16 bases separating them. The germline V gene has CDR1 SGHAT and CDR2 FQNNGV. The CDR3 DNA is TGTGCCAGCAGCATCACACAGGGATCCGCAGATACGCAGTATTTT. It encodes CASSITQGSADTQYF.

The rearrangement joins TRBV3-1 to TRBJ1-2; 7 bases fit TRBD1. CDR1 and CDR2 (germline): LGHDT, YNNKEL (reference sequence). V was clipped by 1 base and J by 6 bases; unmatched bases: 2. The CDR3 extends over 13 amino acids. The CDR3: CASSQGQGDGYTF. The CDR3 region has the DNA TGTGCCAGCAGCCAAGGACAGGGTGATGGCTACACCTTC.

This clonotype was counted a few times. The chain recombines TRBV5-1 with TRBJ1-6; TRBD1 aligns across 9 bases. The CDR3 runs to 15 residues. With V trimmed by 3 bases and J by 5 bases, 3 bases remained unmatched. Germline CDR1 and CDR2: SGHRS and YFSETQ. The CDR3 coding sequence is TGCGCCAGCAGCTCACAGGGGGCCGATAATTCACCCCTCCACTTT. Amino acid sequence: CASSSQGADNSPLHF. The whole variable domain, filled in from reference TRBV5-1 and TRBJ1-6, reads KAGVTQTPRYLIKTRGQQVTLSCSPISGHRSVSWYQQTPGQGLQFLFEYFSETQRNKGNFPGRFSGRQFSNSRSEMNVSTLELGDSALYLCASSSQGADNSPLHFGNGTRLTVT.

This chain connects TRBV5-1 to TRBJ2-7; 7 nucleotides align to TRBD1. Germline CDR1 is SGHRS and CDR2 is YFSETQ. J was trimmed by 7 bases and V by 4 bases; bases with no gene match: 8. The CDR3 loop spans 13 amino acids. The CDR3 nucleotides are TGCGCCAGCAGCCTCGGACAGGTGGGGGAGCAGTACTTC. It is translated as CASSLGQVGEQYF.

This clonotype was picked up many times. The chain has TRBV7-9 and TRBJ1-5; 8 nucleotides align to TRBD1. Losses at the gene ends were 1 base for V and 6 bases for J; bases not matched to a gene: 2. Germline V gives CDR1 SEHNR, CDR2 FQNEAQ (reference sequence). The CDR3 has 14 residues. The CDR3, as DNA: TGTGCCAGCAGCTTAGGGACAGGGCGTCAGCCCCAGCATTTT. Amino acids: CASSLGTGRQPQHF.

A remark on this clonotype: The conserved closing phenylalanine or tryptophan is absent in this CDR3, likely reflecting a read error. The chain uses TRBV7-8 and TRBJ2-3; D might be TRBD2 (5 bases). The V gene lost 5 bases and the J gene lost 5 bases, with 11 bases spanning the gap. Germline loops: CDR1 SGHVS, CDR2 FQNEAQ. This CDR3 is 13 amino acids long. Here the CDR3 DNA reads TGTGCCAGCAGCCCCCTGGCGGGAGATACGCAGTATTCT. Its translation is CASSPLAGDTQYS.

In its sample, this clonotype was seen a few times. This rearrangement joins TRBV9 to TRBJ2-1; 13 bases agree with TRBD2. The J segment lost 8 bases and the V segment lost 5 bases, leaving 7 bases of the junction unmatched. The CDR3 length is 15 residues. CDR1 SGDLS and CDR2 YYNGEE come from the germline V gene. The CDR3 nucleotides read TGTGCCAGCAGGGAGACTAGCGGGGGGAGGGATGAGCAGTTCTTC. The encoded protein is CASRETSGGRDEQFF.

This chain uses TRBV24-1 with TRBJ2-1; no clear D gene. The CDR3 is 13 residues long. Trimming removed 4 bases at V and 5 bases at J, with 8 bases between. The germline CDR1 and CDR2 sequences are KGHDR and SFDVKD. Written as DNA, the CDR3 is TGTGCCACCAGTGACTCCCTAGACAATGAGCAGTTCTTC. Translation gives CATSDSLDNEQFF.

This clonotype was seen repeatedly, ten times or more. The chain has TRBV5-1 and TRBJ2-5, with 8 nucleotides matching TRBD2. There are 15 residues in the CDR3. V lost 2 bases, J lost 5 bases, and 8 bases stayed unmatched. Germline-derived CDR1 and CDR2 are SGHRS and YFSETQ. CDR3 in DNA: TGCGCCAGCAGCTTAGTCGGGGGGGGCGGCGAGACCCAGTACTTC. As protein: CASSLVGGGGETQYF.

In its sample, this clonotype was seen a few times. The V and J genes are TRBV4-3 and TRBJ2-6; no reliable D call. The V and J ends lost 1 base and 4 bases respectively, with 8 bases between them. The germline gives CDR1 LGHNA, CDR2 YSLEER. This CDR3 has 15 amino acids. For the CDR3, the DNA is TGCGCCAGCAGCCAAGGTGGTTCCGGGGCCAACGTCCTGACTTTC. It is translated as CASSQGGSGANVLTF.

The CDR3 nucleotides are TGTGCCAGCAGCCAAGATCGAGCTATGGACAGCCTAATCGTCATGAACACTGAAGCTTTCTTT. It is translated as CASSQDRAMDSLIVMNTEAFF. This sequence joins TRBV14 and TRBJ1-1, with D possibly being TRBD1 (6 bases). Looked up from germline, CDR1 is SGHDN and CDR2 is FVKESK. There are 21 residues in the CDR3. Between the trimmed V and J ends, which lost 0 bases and 0 bases, there was a span of 26 bases.

The rearrangement links TRBV6-5 to TRBJ1-2; a weak D match, TRBD1 (5 bases). The CDR3 runs 12 residues. The V gene lost 6 bases and the J gene lost 8 bases, with 13 bases spanning the gap. CDR1 is MNHEY, CDR2 SVGAGI, per germline. CDR3 in DNA: TGTGCCAGCAGGGGGGATATCGACGGCTACACCTTC. Residues: CASRGDIDGYTF.

This CDR3 reads CASDWTGGTQPQHF. DNA for the CDR3: TGTGCCAGCGATTGGACAGGGGGCACTCAGCCCCAGCATTTT. The V gene is TRBV12-3 or TRBV12-4, the J gene TRBJ1-5; 11 bases map to TRBD1. This CDR3 is built from 14 residues. V was pared by 8 bases and J by 6 bases, with 6 bases of the junction left unmatched.

V gene TRBV2 combines with J gene TRBJ2-1; D gene uncertain. The length of the CDR3 is 10 residues. Germline CDR1 is SNHLY and CDR2 is FYNNEI. V lost 8 bases to trimming and J lost 7 bases, with 6 bases between them. The CDR3 loop is CASLSNEQFF. CDR3 DNA sequence: TGTGCCAGCCTTTCTAATGAGCAGTTCTTC. Supplemented by reference TRBV2 and TRBJ2-1, the full variable domain reads EPEVTQTPSHQVTQMGQEVILRCVPISNHLYFYWYRQILGQKVEFLVSFYNNEISEKSEIFDDQFSVERPDGSNFTLKIRSTKLEDSAMYFCASLSNEQFFGPGTRLTVL.

The J gene is TRBJ2-5, the V gene TRBV18, with TRBD2 identical over 9 bases. The CDR3 extends over 16 amino acids. The germline gives CDR1 KGHSH, CDR2 LQKENI. The trim removed 3 bases at V and 3 bases at J, leaving 8 bases unmatched. As DNA, the CDR3 is TGTGCCAGCTCACCTGAAAGCGGGAGGTTCGAAGAGACCCAGTACTTC. Protein sequence: CASSPESGRFEETQYF.

This clonotype was counted a few times. The chain joins TRBV7-3 to TRBJ1-6; D unresolved. CDR1 and CDR2 (germline): SGHTA, FQGTGA. CDR3 length: 15 amino acids. The V end was cut by 6 bases, the J end by 5 bases, with 14 bases between. The CDR3 coding sequence is TGTGCCAGCAGGTTGGGGATGGAAGATAATTCACCCCTCCACTTT. Amino acids: CASRLGMEDNSPLHF.

The chain couples TRBV12-3 or TRBV12-4 to TRBJ1-5; D is perhaps TRBD1 (6 bases). V was shortened by 6 bases and J by 0 bases, with 12 bases between the two germline ends. The CDR3 spans 15 residues. CDR3 loop: CASSPTGYSNQPQHF. The CDR3 DNA reads TGTGCCAGCAGCCCGACAGGTTATAGCAATCAGCCCCAGCATTTT.

The CDR3 loop reads CATSDAGSYEQYF. In DNA, the CDR3 is TGTGCCACCAGCGATGCAGGGTCCTACGAGCAGTACTTC. This chain connects TRBV15 to TRBJ2-7, with D possibly being TRBD1 (5 bases). Germline V gives CDR1 LNHNV, CDR2 YYDKDF (reference sequence). The V gene lost 5 bases and the J gene lost 1 base, with 9 bases spanning the gap. The CDR3 is made up of 13 amino acids. The full variable domain, with the rest looked up from reference TRBV15 and TRBJ2-7, is DAMVIQNPRYQVTQFGKPVTLSCSQTLNHNVMYWYQQKSSQAPKLLFHYYDKDFNNEADTPDNFQSRRPNTSFCFLDIRSPGLGDTAMYLCATSDAGSYEQYFGPGTRLTVT.

The V call is TRBV12-3 or TRBV12-4, the J call TRBJ2-7, with TRBD1 as a possible D gene (6 bases). V gave up 6 bases and J gave up 0 bases, with 12 bases separating them. The CDR3 contains 14 residues. The CDR3 spells CASRPGHSSYEQYF. CDR3 DNA: TGTGCCAGCAGACCGGGACATTCCTCCTACGAGCAGTACTTC.

The J gene is TRBJ1-2, the V gene TRBV29-1; 9 nucleotides align to TRBD1. The CDR3 runs to 14 residues. The trim removed 8 bases at V and 5 bases at J, leaving 12 bases unmatched. Germline CDR1 and CDR2: SQVTM and ANQGSEA. CDR3 bases: TGCAGCTGTCGCACAGGGGGCGATAGGTATGGCTACACCTTC. This gives the protein CSCRTGGDRYGYTF.